The 22 T cell receptor beta chains in this list originate from one sample, sequenced in a study of glioma-infiltrating T cells after dendritic cell vaccination. Clones were sequenced by immunoSEQ multiplex PCR, and TCRdb holds only the in-frame ones, with some missing. The sample has roughly 3,500 clones, about 93% seen once. Sequencing was performed on blood, taken before dendritic cell vaccination. The receptors here all came from a human donor with glioblastoma.

The chain uses TRBV5-1 and TRBJ1-3; tentatively, D is TRBD1 (5 bases). The ends were cut back, 5 bases at V and 4 bases at J, with 16 bases in the middle. The V gene's germline CDR1 is SGHRS and CDR2 YFSETQ. This CDR3 has 15 amino acids. CDR3 amino acids: CASRPGTIKGNTIYF. CDR3 sequence (DNA): TGCGCCAGCAGGCCCGGGACTATAAAAGGAAACACCATATATTTT.

The V call is TRBV28, the J call TRBJ2-7; 9 nucleotides line up with TRBD1. The junction had 15 bases not matched to a gene; V was cut back by 6 bases and J by 6 bases. Germline CDR1 is MDHEN and CDR2 is SYDVKM. This CDR3 has 16 amino acids. For the CDR3, the DNA is TGTGCCAGCAGCGATACCTTGGTGGGACAGGGTATCGAGCAGTACTTC. It is translated as CASSDTLVGQGIEQYF.

CDR3 loop: CAISESGGLSPYEQYF. CDR3 nucleotides: TGTGCCATCAGTGAGTCCGGGGGACTCTCCCCCTACGAGCAGTACTTC. J is TRBJ2-7 and V is TRBV10-3; D may be TRBD2 (6 bases). V was pared by 0 bases and J by 2 bases, with 14 bases between. CDR3 length: 16 amino acids. Germline V gene data show CDR1 as ENHRY and CDR2 as SYGVKD.

This clone was counted a single time. The rearrangement joins TRBV5-1 to TRBJ2-3, with TRBD2 matching over 16 bases. The CDR3 has 17 residues. Per germline, CDR1 SGHRS and CDR2 YFSETQ. With 4 bases clipped from V and 1 base from J, the junction kept 3 bases outside the gene matches. The CDR3 bases are TGCGCCAGCAGCCCCGGGACTAGCGGGAGGGGCACAGATACGCAGTATTTT. Translating gives CASSPGTSGRGTDTQYF.

The V gene is TRBV28, the J gene TRBJ2-3, with TRBD2 matching over 7 bases. CDR3 length: 15 residues. The ends lost 7 bases at V and 3 bases at J; junction bases unmatched: 10. The V gene's germline CDR1 is MDHEN and CDR2 SYDVKM. CDR3 loop: CASTTPAGATDTQYF. The CDR3 DNA is TGTGCCAGCACCACACCGGCGGGAGCGACAGATACGCAGTATTTT.

The rearrangement joins TRBV27 to TRBJ2-7; 7 bases are a match to TRBD1. The CDR3 has 13 residues. The V and J ends lost 3 bases and 3 bases, in that order; junction bases with no gene match: 2. From germline, CDR1 is MNHEY and CDR2 SMNVEV (reference sequence). CDR3 protein: CASSLTGIYEQYF. In nucleotides, the CDR3 is TGTGCCAGCAGTTTGACAGGGATCTACGAGCAGTACTTC.

The V call is TRBV19, the J call TRBJ2-5, with a possible D match to TRBD1 (5 bases). V lost 5 bases, J lost 2 bases, and 9 bases lay in between. This CDR3 has 13 amino acids. The germline V gene has CDR1 LNHDA and CDR2 SQIVND (reference sequence). CDR3 DNA: TGTGCCAGTAGTTGGGGCAAACAAGAGACCCAGTACTTC. It encodes CASSWGKQETQYF.

V and J are TRBV4-2 and TRBJ2-2, with TRBD2 matching 8 bases. The CDR3 consists of 15 residues. Germline V lookup: CDR1 LGHNA, CDR2 YNFKEQ. The V segment lost 4 bases and the J segment 7 bases; nucleotides outside the gene matches: 8. The CDR3 reads CASSPRGRNGGELFF. DNA for the CDR3: TGTGCCAGCAGCCCCCGCGGGAGGAATGGCGGGGAGCTGTTTTTT.

In DNA, the CDR3 is TGTGCCAGCACACTAACAGGGAACACTGAAGCTTTCTTT. This sequence encodes CASTLTGNTEAFF. The chain employs TRBV6-6 and TRBJ1-1; TRBD1 is a possible D gene (5 bases). V lost 7 bases to trimming and J lost 1 base, with 10 bases between them. Germline loops: CDR1 MNHNY, CDR2 SVGAGI (reference sequence). The CDR3 contains 13 residues.

V usage is TRBV6-5 and J usage is TRBJ1-1; D unclear. The V and J ends lost 4 bases and 6 bases respectively, with 6 bases between them. CDR1 MNHEY and CDR2 SVGAGI come from the germline V gene. The CDR3 length is 11 residues. As DNA, the CDR3 is TGTGCCAGCAGTTCTCCGGCTGAAGCTTTCTTT. This sequence encodes CASSSPAEAFF.

The chain carries TRBV28 and TRBJ2-6, with D possibly matching TRBD1 (6 bases). CDR3 size: 18 residues. V lost 3 bases to trimming and J lost 0 bases, with 15 bases between them. CDR1 and CDR2 from the germline V gene are MDHEN and SYDVKM. As DNA, the CDR3 is TGTGCCAGCAGTTTCCATCCAGGGGCGACCTCTGGGGCCAACGTCCTGACTTTC. Protein product: CASSFHPGATSGANVLTF.

The chain recombines TRBV18 with TRBJ1-2; possibly TRBD1 for D (5 bases). Trimming stripped 2 bases from V and 7 bases from J, with 20 bases between. CDR1 KGHSH and CDR2 LQKENI come from the germline V gene. The CDR3 is 16 amino acids. The CDR3 DNA reads as TGTGCCAGCTCACCAGGTTCCCCCAGGGAACGAGGTGGCTACACCTTC. It codes for CASSPGSPRERGGYTF. Looking up the rest from reference TRBV18 and TRBJ1-2 gives the full variable domain: NAGVMQNPRHLVRRRGQEARLRCSPMKGHSHVYWYRQLPEEGLKFMVYLQKENIIDESGMPKERFSAEFPKEGPSILRIQQVVRGDSAAYFCASSPGSPRERGGYTFGSGTRLTVV.

This chain uses TRBV7-9 with TRBJ2-1; D is possibly TRBD1 (6 bases). Germline CDR1 and CDR2: SEHNR and FQNEAQ (reference sequence). Between the trimmed V and J ends, which lost 3 bases and 4 bases, there was a span of 10 bases. The CDR3 spans 14 residues. The DNA for the CDR3 is TGTGCCAGCAGCTTTGGCACAGGGTACAATGAGCAGTTCTTC. Its protein is CASSFGTGYNEQFF. Based on the CDR3 plus reference TRBV7-9 and TRBJ2-1, the full variable domain is DTGVSQNPRHKITKRGQNVTFRCDPISEHNRLYWYRQTLGQGPEFLTYFQNEAQLEKSRLLSDRFSAERPKGSFSTLEIQRTEQGDSAMYLCASSFGTGYNEQFFGPGTRLTVL.

The chain employs TRBV10-2 and TRBJ1-1; TRBD1 agrees at 9 bases. Germline CDR1 WSHSY, CDR2 SAAADI. The CDR3 has 14 amino acids. With V trimmed by 7 bases and J by 1 base, 4 bases remained unmatched. The DNA for the CDR3 is TGCGCCAGCAAAGTGGACAGGGGGAACACTGAAGCTTTCTTT. As protein: CASKVDRGNTEAFF.

The gene calls are TRBV5-1 and TRBJ2-1; weak D call: TRBD2 (6 bases). Trimming removed 4 bases from V and 7 bases from J, with 12 bases in between. Germline V gene data show CDR1 as SGHRS and CDR2 as YFSETQ. The CDR3 consists of 13 residues. The CDR3 DNA sequence: TGCGCCAGCAGCCGGGACTTGTCTAATGAGCAGTTCTTC. Translating it yields CASSRDLSNEQFF.

This chain links TRBV27 with TRBJ1-2; D perhaps matches TRBD1 (6 bases). V shed 8 bases and J shed 3 bases, with 13 bases lying between them. This CDR3 has 13 amino acids. Germline CDR1 reads MNHEY; CDR2 reads SMNVEV (reference sequence). This chain's CDR3 is CASGRGLYYGYTF. The CDR3 DNA reads as TGTGCCAGCGGCAGGGGCCTTTACTATGGCTACACCTTC.

The V and J genes are TRBV28 and TRBJ1-4, with 10 bases fitting TRBD1. Germline V CDR1 and CDR2: MDHEN, SYDVKM. The CDR3 covers 17 residues. With 6 bases clipped from V and 8 bases from J, the junction kept 15 bases outside the gene matches. In nucleotides, the CDR3 is TGTGCCAGCAGAGTTTCCAGGGGGACAGGGGATTGGGAAAAACTGTTTTTT. Translation: CASRVSRGTGDWEKLFF.

This clone showed up just once. This chain uses TRBV7-9 with TRBJ2-7; TRBD2 matches at 8 bases. Germline-derived CDR1 and CDR2 are SEHNR and FQNEAQ (reference sequence). The CDR3 is 15 residues long. V lost 5 bases to trimming and J lost 6 bases; unmatched junction nucleotides: 12. As DNA, the CDR3 is TGTGCCAGCAGCCCGTCCGGACTAGCTCTGGGCGAGCAGTACTTC. It encodes CASSPSGLALGEQYF.

The genes are TRBV5-1 and TRBJ1-5; 7 nucleotides align to TRBD1. Trimming removed 4 bases from V and 6 bases from J; junction bases left unmatched: 10. CDR3 length: 15 residues. Germline-derived CDR1 and CDR2 are SGHRS and YFSETQ. The CDR3 is CASSQGQREGQPQHF. The CDR3 DNA reads as TGCGCCAGCAGCCAGGGACAGAGAGAGGGTCAGCCCCAGCATTTT.

J is TRBJ1-2 and V is TRBV5-4, with 8 bases matching TRBD1. CDR1 is SGHNT and CDR2 is YYREEE in the germline V gene (reference sequence). The junction had 8 bases not matched to a gene; V was cut back by 6 bases and J by 4 bases. The CDR3 sequence is 14 residues long. The CDR3 is CASKSGGATYGYTF. The CDR3, as DNA: TGTGCCAGCAAGTCAGGGGGCGCAACCTATGGCTACACCTTC.

V and J are TRBV7-9 and TRBJ2-1; D ambiguous. Germline V CDR1 and CDR2: SEHNR, FQNEAQ (reference sequence). This CDR3 contains 13 residues. Deletions cut 2 bases from V and 8 bases from J, with 10 bases between. The CDR3 coding sequence is TGTGCCAGCAGCTTAATTTTCGGTGATGAGCAGTTCTTC. Translating gives CASSLIFGDEQFF.

This chain connects TRBV2 to TRBJ1-5, with TRBD1 as a possible D gene (5 bases). Germline V CDR1 and CDR2: SNHLY, FYNNEI. CDR3 length: 15 amino acids. Trimming left V 5 bases short and J 2 bases short, with 13 bases between. The CDR3 DNA is TGTGCCAGCAGTAATGGGCAGGGCGGCAATCAGCCCCAGCATTTT. Amino acid sequence: CASSNGQGGNQPQHF.